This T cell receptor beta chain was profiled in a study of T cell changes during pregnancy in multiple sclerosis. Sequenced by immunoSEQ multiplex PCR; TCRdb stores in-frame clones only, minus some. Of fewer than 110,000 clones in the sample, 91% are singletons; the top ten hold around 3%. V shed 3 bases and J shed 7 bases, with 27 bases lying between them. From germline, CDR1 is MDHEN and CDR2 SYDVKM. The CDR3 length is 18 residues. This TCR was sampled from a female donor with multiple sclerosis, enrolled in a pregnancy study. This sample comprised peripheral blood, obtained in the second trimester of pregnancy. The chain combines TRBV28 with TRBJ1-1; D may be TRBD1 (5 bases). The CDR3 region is CASSLVFGPREPFFEAFF. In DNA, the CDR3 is TGTGCCAGCAGTTTGGTGTTCGGACCCAGGGAACCCTTTTTTGAAGCTTTCTTT.